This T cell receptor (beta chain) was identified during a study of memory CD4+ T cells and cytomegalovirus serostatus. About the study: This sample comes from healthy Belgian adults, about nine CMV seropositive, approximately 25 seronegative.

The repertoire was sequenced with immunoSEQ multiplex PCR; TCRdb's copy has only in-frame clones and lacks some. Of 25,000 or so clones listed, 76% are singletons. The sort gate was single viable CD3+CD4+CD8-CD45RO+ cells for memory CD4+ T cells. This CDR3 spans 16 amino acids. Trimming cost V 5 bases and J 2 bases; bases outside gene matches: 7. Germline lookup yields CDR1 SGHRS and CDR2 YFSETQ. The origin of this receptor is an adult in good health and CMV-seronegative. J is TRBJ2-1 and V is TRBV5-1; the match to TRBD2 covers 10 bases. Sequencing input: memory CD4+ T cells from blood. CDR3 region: CASRQGAGGPYNEQFF. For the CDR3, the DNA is TGCGCCAGCAGGCAGGGAGCGGGGGGGCCCTACAATGAGCAGTTCTTC.